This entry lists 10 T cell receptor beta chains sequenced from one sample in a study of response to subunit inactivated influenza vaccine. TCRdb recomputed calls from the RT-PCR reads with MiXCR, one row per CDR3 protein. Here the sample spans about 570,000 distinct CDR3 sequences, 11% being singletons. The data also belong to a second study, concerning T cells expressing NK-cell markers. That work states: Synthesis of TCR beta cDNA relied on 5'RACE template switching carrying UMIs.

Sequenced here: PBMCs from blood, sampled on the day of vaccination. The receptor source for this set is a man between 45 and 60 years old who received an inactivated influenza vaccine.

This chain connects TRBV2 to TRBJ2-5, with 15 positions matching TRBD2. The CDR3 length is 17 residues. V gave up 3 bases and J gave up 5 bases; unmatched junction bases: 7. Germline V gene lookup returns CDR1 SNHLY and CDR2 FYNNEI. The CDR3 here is CASSDRTSGRGFETQYF. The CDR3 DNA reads TGTGCCAGCAGTGACAGGACTAGCGGGAGGGGGTTTGAGACCCAGTACTTC.

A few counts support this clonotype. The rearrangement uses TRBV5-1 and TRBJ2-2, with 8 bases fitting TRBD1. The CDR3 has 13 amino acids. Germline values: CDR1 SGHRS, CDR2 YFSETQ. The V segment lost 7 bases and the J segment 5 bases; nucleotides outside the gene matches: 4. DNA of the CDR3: TGCGCCAGCGGACAGGGTGGTACCGGGGAGCTGTTTTTT. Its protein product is CASGQGGTGELFF.

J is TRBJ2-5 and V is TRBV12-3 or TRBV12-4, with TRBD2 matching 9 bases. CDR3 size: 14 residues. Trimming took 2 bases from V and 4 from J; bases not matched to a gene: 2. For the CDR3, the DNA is TGTGCCAGCAGTTTAACTAGCGGGCCAGAGACCCAGTACTTC. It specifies CASSLTSGPETQYF.

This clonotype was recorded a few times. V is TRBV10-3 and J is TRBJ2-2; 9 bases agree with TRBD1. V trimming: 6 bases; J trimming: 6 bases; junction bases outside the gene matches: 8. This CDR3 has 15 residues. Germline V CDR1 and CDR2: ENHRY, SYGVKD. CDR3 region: CAISAGQGSSGELFF. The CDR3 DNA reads TGTGCCATCAGCGCGGGACAGGGATCGTCCGGGGAGCTGTTTTTT.

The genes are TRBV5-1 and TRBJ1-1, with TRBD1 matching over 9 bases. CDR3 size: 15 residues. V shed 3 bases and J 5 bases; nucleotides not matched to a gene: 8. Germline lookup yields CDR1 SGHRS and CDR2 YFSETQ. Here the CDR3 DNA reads TGCGCCAGCAGCTCGGGGGACAGGGTAACGACTGAAGCTTTCTTT. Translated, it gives CASSSGDRVTTEAFF.

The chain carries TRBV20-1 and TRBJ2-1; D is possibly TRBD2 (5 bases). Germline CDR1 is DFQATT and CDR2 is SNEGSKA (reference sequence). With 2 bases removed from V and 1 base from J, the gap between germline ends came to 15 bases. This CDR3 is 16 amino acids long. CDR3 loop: CSARNRGSDSYNEQFF. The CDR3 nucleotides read TGCAGTGCTAGAAATCGGGGAAGTGATTCCTACAATGAGCAGTTCTTC.

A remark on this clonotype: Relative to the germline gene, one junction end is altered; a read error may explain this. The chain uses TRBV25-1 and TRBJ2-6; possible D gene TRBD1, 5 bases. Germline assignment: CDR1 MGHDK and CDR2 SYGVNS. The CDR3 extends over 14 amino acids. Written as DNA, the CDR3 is TGTGCCAGCAGTGGTTACTCTGGGGCCAACGTCCTGAATTTC. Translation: CASSGYSGANVLNF.

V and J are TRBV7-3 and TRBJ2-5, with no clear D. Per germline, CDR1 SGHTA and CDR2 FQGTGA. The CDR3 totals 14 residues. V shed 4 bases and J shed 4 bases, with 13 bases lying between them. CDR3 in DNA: TGTGCCAGCAGCTCCCTCACGAGCCTAGAGACCCAGTACTTC. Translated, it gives CASSSLTSLETQYF.

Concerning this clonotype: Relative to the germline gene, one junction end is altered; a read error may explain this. In DNA form, the CDR3 reads TGTGCCAGCAGTAATACTAGGTACACCTGGGAGCTGTTTTTT. Its protein product is CASSNTRYTWELFF. This chain joins TRBV6-1 and TRBJ2-2; possibly TRBD2 for D (5 bases). CDR3 length: 14 residues. The germline V gene encodes CDR1 MNHNS and CDR2 SASEGT.

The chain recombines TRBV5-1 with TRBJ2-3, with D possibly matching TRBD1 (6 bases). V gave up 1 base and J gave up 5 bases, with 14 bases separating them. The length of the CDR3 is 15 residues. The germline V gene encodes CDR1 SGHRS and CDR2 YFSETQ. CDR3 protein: CASSLRRGQIDTQYF. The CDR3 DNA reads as TGCGCCAGCAGCTTGCGCAGGGGTCAGATAGATACGCAGTATTTT.